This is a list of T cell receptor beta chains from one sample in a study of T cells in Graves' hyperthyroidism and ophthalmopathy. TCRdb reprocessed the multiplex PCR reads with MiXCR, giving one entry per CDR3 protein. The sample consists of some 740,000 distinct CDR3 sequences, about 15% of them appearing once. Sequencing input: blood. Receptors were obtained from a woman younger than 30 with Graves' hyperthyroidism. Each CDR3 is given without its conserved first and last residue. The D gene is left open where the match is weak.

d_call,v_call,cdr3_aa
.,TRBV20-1,SARDRKGGETQY
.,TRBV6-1,ASDYFDTNYGYT
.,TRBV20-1,SSTTTGNSPLH
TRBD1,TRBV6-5,ACSLDRANSNQPQH
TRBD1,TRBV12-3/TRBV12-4,ASSLGGTGGTEAF
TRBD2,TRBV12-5,ASGSRGVTSGRRVTDTQY
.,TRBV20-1,SRETLSTDTQY
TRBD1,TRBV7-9,ASSPTAGQGYTGELF
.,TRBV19,ASSRGGPYEQY
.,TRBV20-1,SASGLTFYNEQF
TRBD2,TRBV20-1,SASAGLSTDTQY
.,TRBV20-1,SARELGMETEAF
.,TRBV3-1,ASSTTGHEQY
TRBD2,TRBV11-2,ASSLSRRAGAYNEQF
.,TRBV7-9,ASSFSGQRSYEQY
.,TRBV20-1,SARPTLATANTGELF